These 16 T cell receptor beta chains originate from one sample sequenced in a study of response to subunit inactivated influenza vaccine. TCRdb analysed the RT-PCR reads with MiXCR anew, one entry per CDR3 protein. Among hundreds of thousands of distinct CDR3 sequences, approximately 15% were seen once, and the ten largest hold less than 7%. The input for sequencing was PBMCs from blood, taken less than 15 days before vaccination. The receptors stem from a middle-aged man who received an inactivated influenza vaccine.

V and J are TRBV20-1 and TRBJ2-7; D unclear. Germline V CDR1 and CDR2: DFQATT, SNEGSKA (reference sequence). Trimming took 4 bases from V and 2 from J, leaving 15 bases between them. The CDR3 consists of 14 residues. Here the CDR3 reads CSAKTLTLAYEQYF. The DNA for the CDR3 is TGCAGTGCTAAGACCCTAACTCTGGCCTACGAGCAGTACTTC.

This clonotype was recorded many times. J is TRBJ2-1 and V is TRBV28, with 13 bases that match TRBD2. The CDR3 runs to 14 residues. V lost 5 bases and J lost 7; bases outside the gene matches: 2. Germline CDR1 and CDR2: MDHEN and SYDVKM. The CDR3 sequence is CASSGLAGDNEQFF. Written as DNA, the CDR3 is TGTGCCAGCAGTGGACTAGCGGGGGATAATGAGCAGTTCTTC.

The chain is built from TRBV29-1 and TRBJ1-5; 8 bases agree with TRBD1. The V segment lost 6 bases and the J segment 0 bases; nucleotides outside the gene matches: 7. CDR3 length: 15 residues. Germline CDR1 reads SQVTM; CDR2 reads ANQGSEA. The CDR3 nucleotides are TGCAGCGTCCGCACAGGGGGTGATAGCAATCAGCCCCAGCATTTT. This gives the protein CSVRTGGDSNQPQHF.

This clonotype was observed many times. The CDR3 protein is CASSSGQSNQPQHF. Here the CDR3 DNA reads TGTGCCAGCAGTTCAGGACAGAGCAATCAGCCCCAGCATTTT. The J gene is TRBJ1-5, the V gene TRBV12-3 or TRBV12-4; TRBD1 might be the D (6 bases). Trimming took 4 bases from V and 1 from J, leaving 8 bases between them. The CDR3 is made up of 14 amino acids.

The rearrangement uses TRBV15 and TRBJ1-2; D is possibly TRBD1 (5 bases). CDR3 length: 14 residues. V was pared by 0 bases and J by 6 bases, with 11 bases between. The germline V gene has CDR1 LNHNV and CDR2 YYDKDF (reference sequence). The CDR3 DNA follows: TGTGCCACCAGCAGAGATGAGGGGAGGGATGGCTACACCTTC. This translates into CATSRDEGRDGYTF.

J is TRBJ2-1 and V is TRBV10-3; 10 bases align to TRBD1. The V gene's germline CDR1 is ENHRY and CDR2 SYGVKD. The CDR3 is 16 residues long. The J segment lost 5 bases and the V segment lost 5 bases, leaving 9 bases of the junction unmatched. The CDR3 here is CAISKTGGLTNNEQFF. In DNA form, the CDR3 reads TGTGCCATCAGTAAGACAGGGGGCCTTACCAACAATGAGCAGTTCTTC.

On this clonotype: Given a much more abundant clone one base away, this may be a read error. The rearrangement links TRBV5-1 to TRBJ2-3; 13 positions match TRBD2. In germline, CDR1 is SGHRS, CDR2 YFSETQ. The CDR3 covers 17 residues. V dropped 4 bases and J dropped 8; count of bases not matched to a gene: 13. This CDR3 reads CASSMTTSGRYLATQYF. CDR3 in DNA: TGCGCCAGCAGCATGACGACTAGCGGGAGGTACCTTGCTACGCAGTATTTT.

This clonotype was found a few times. CDR3 sequence reads: CASSQKGQSEHEQYF. CDR3 sequence (DNA): TGCGCCAGCAGTCAAAAGGGACAGTCGGAGCACGAGCAGTACTTC. V gene TRBV23-1 combines with J gene TRBJ2-7; 7 nucleotides match TRBD1. TRBV23-1 falls under the ORF class, with uncertain function. J gave up 5 bases and V 2 bases, and 9 bases lay outside the gene matches. The CDR3 contains 15 residues.

This clonotype showed up just a few times. The V and J genes are TRBV7-9 and TRBJ2-1; D tentatively fits TRBD1 or TRBD2 (6 bases each). The CDR3 length is 17 residues. Germline V CDR1 and CDR2: SEHNR, FQNEAQ (reference sequence). The ends were cut back, 2 bases at V and 0 bases at J, with 14 bases in the middle. This CDR3 reads CASSLLGGPPSYNEQFF. Here the CDR3 DNA reads TGTGCCAGCAGCTTATTAGGGGGGCCCCCCTCCTACAATGAGCAGTTCTTC. The entire variable domain, with the rest obtained from reference TRBV7-9 and TRBJ2-1, is as follows: DTGVSQNPRHKITKRGQNVTFRCDPISEHNRLYWYRQTLGQGPEFLTYFQNEAQLEKSRLLSDRFSAERPKGSFSTLEIQRTEQGDSAMYLCASSLLGGPPSYNEQFFGPGTRLTVL.

This clonotype was picked up a small number of times. This sequence joins TRBV28 and TRBJ2-1; D gene ambiguous. Trimming cost V 5 bases and J 3 bases, with 14 bases left between them. The CDR3 consists of 15 residues. Per germline, CDR1 MDHEN and CDR2 SYDVKM. This CDR3 is CASSRFLRNYNEQFF. The DNA for the CDR3 is TGTGCCAGCAGTCGCTTTCTTAGGAACTACAATGAGCAGTTCTTC. Variable domain in full (rest from reference TRBV28 and TRBJ2-1): DVKVTQSSRYLVKRTGEKVFLECVQDMDHENMFWYRQDPGLGLRLIYFSYDVKMKEKGDIPEGYSVSREKKERFSLILESASTNQTSMYLCASSRFLRNYNEQFFGPGTRLTVL.

This clonotype has a handful of counts. V and J are TRBV6-2 or TRBV6-3 and TRBJ2-1, with D tentatively TRBD1 (5 bases). Trimming stripped 7 bases from V and 9 bases from J, with 10 bases between. The CDR3 has 11 residues. Germline values: CDR1 MNHEY, CDR2 SVGEGT. Here the CDR3 DNA reads TGTGCCAGCACAGGGTTTGGTGAGCAGTTCTTC. It translates to CASTGFGEQFF.

Only a few counts were recorded for this clonotype. The rearrangement uses TRBV5-1 and TRBJ2-1; a weak D match, TRBD2 (5 bases). The CDR3 length is 14 residues. CDR1 is SGHRS, CDR2 YFSETQ, per germline. Trimming took 2 bases from V and 5 from J, leaving 11 bases between them. CDR3 nucleotide sequence: TGCGCCAGCAGCTTTGCGACTACGGACAATGAGCAGTTCTTC. Protein sequence: CASSFATTDNEQFF.

This clonotype was seen a few times. Here the CDR3 reads CASSLGRGGIHEQFF. CDR3 bases: TGTGCCAGCAGTTTAGGGCGGGGGGGTATCCATGAGCAGTTCTTC. The chain carries TRBV28 and TRBJ2-1; 9 bases map to TRBD2. This CDR3 has 15 residues. In germline, CDR1 is MDHEN, CDR2 SYDVKM. J gave up 8 bases and V 2 bases, and 7 bases lay outside the gene matches.

This clonotype was found a few times. The genes are TRBV10-3 and TRBJ2-2, with a tentative D call TRBD1 (5 bases). Germline V lookup: CDR1 ENHRY, CDR2 SYGVKD. The CDR3 totals 12 residues. Deletions cut 8 bases from V and 2 bases from J, with 6 bases between. The CDR3 DNA sequence: TGTGCCATCGGGGCAAACACCGGGGAGCTGTTTTTT. Translation gives CAIGANTGELFF.

This chain joins TRBV20-1 and TRBJ2-3; TRBD2 aligns across 11 bases. CDR1 and CDR2 from the germline V gene are DFQATT and SNEGSKA (reference sequence). Trimming took 8 bases from V and 2 from J; bases not matched to a gene: 6. The CDR3 runs 14 residues. DNA of the CDR3: TGCAGTTCTTTAGCGGGAGGGACCACAGATACGCAGTATTTT. Protein sequence: CSSLAGGTTDTQYF.

This sequence joins TRBV9 and TRBJ2-7; perhaps TRBD2 as D (6 bases). V was clipped by 3 bases and J by 4 bases, with 17 bases between them. The CDR3 consists of 15 residues. CDR1 is SGDLS, CDR2 YYNGEE, per germline. The CDR3 region is CASSGGIGGTYEQYF. In DNA form, the CDR3 reads TGTGCCAGCAGCGGCGGGATCGGCGGAACTTACGAGCAGTACTTC.